The present T cell receptor (beta chain) was sequenced within a study of pediatric ulcerative colitis. TCRdb keeps only in-frame clones here, not all; method: immunoSEQ multiplex PCR. The profile shows tens of thousands of clones, about 80% of them singletons. Blood was drawn at the time of colonoscopy. Study results and caveats: Rectal repertoires separated controls, mild-moderate and acute severe colitis. A couple of rectal clonotypes were found only in ulcerative colitis patients, all of them. Blood-rectal clonal overlap within each person was significantly higher in ulcerative colitis patients than controls.

Comment on this clone: What it binds is not known.

Germline V gene sequence: CDR1 MNHEY, CDR2 SVGAGI. V was trimmed by 2 bases and J by 2 bases, leaving 12 bases between them. The CDR3 totals 15 residues. Specimen: blood. The chain combines TRBV6-5 with TRBJ1-2, with a tentative D call TRBD1 (6 bases). The sequence derives from a boy between 10 and 17 years old with moderate ulcerative colitis. CDR3 nucleotide sequence: TGTGCCAGCAGTTACCAACATCAGGGGAACTATGGCTACACCTTC. It encodes CASSYQHQGNYGYTF.